This TCR beta chain was recovered during a study of T-cell reconstitution after alpha-beta-depleted transplantation in children. TCRbeta library construction was performed incorporating unique molecular identifiers. TCRdb fed the PCR reads into MiXCR, producing one record per CDR3 protein. Altogether around 130,000 distinct CDR3 sequences are present, around a tenth being singletons, with the ten largest covering around 24%. About this clonotype: What it recognizes is unknown.

Germline V gives CDR1 LGHNA, CDR2 YSLEER. Losses at the gene ends were 4 bases for V and 7 bases for J; bases not matched to a gene: 12. There are 17 residues in the CDR3. Study-level results: Surviving recipient T cells and intrathymic progenitors accounted for some patients' high TCRbeta diversity at day 60. The authors attributed T-cell counts and diversity one year after transplant mostly to newly produced T cells. Alpha-beta T cells present about two months after transplant were reported to originate from several hundred expanded graft clones.

The TCR was taken from a girl under three years old who had a stem cell transplant for combined immunodeficiency, so the T cells may come from the graft donor. Sequences were derived from PBMCs, mostly from graft donor cells, sampled 180 days after TCRalphabeta/CD19-depleted stem cell transplant. The chain uses TRBV4-3 and TRBJ2-1; 11 bases align to TRBD1. CDR3 amino acids: CASSLRGQGATANEQFF. The CDR3 DNA reads TGCGCCAGCAGCCTTCGCGGACAGGGGGCTACGGCTAATGAGCAGTTCTTC.